This TCR beta chain was identified in a study of cytomegalovirus exposure and HLA in healthy donors. Across the study: Previous work identified roughly 110 million unique TCR beta sequences from around 170 million T cells. Study-wide points: TRBV6-2, TRBV6-3 and other indistinguishable V segments were excluded. Earlier findings revealed that most TCR beta V segments proved productive either about 90% or about 30% of the time.

Details on this clone: The antigen is undetermined.

PCR involved 60 Vbeta and 13 Jbeta primers. Sequenced by immunoSEQ multiplex PCR; TCRdb stores in-frame clones only, minus some. The repertoire holds roughly 130,000 clones, with roughly 80% as singletons. V lost 8 bases and J lost 2; bases outside the gene matches: 8. The CDR3 runs to 15 residues. Germline CDR1 is ENHRY and CDR2 is SYGVKD. Sequenced: PBMCs. The chain is built from TRBV10-3 and TRBJ2-3, with 9 bases identical to TRBD1. This clonotype was obtained from a man aged 25 to 40 in good health and CMV-seronegative. In nucleotides, the CDR3 is TGTGCCATCCACCCGGGACAGGGTACCACAGATACGCAGTATTTT. This codes for CAIHPGQGTTDTQYF.